The entry that follows covers one TCR beta chain sequence. Its antigen is still unknown. At least two post-ART and at least one pre-ART PBMC sample were available for each donor. Trimming took off 7 bases at V and 3 bases at J, with 9 bases between the two ends. This CDR3 comprises 13 residues. The germline gives CDR1 SGHTA, CDR2 FQGNSA. At the survey level, the v3.0 immunoSEQ assay was run. Generated by immunoSEQ multiplex PCR, the TCRdb table keeps only in-frame clones and is missing some. The sample shows 29,000 or so clones, approximately 94% of them seen only once. This entry is derived from a study of long-term antiretroviral therapy in people with HIV. General study findings and limits: Repertoires looked antigen-experienced, with only a slight naive shift after ART. Dominance of pre-ART expanded clones persisted, fluctuating and often declining after ART.

The chain carries TRBV7-2 and TRBJ1-4; a weak D match, TRBD1 (5 bases). This specimen consisted of unsorted PBMCs, obtained more than 7.3 years after starting antiretroviral therapy. This TCR came from a man aged 45-65 years with HIV. CDR3 nucleotide sequence: TGTGCCAGCAAGGGACGGGCTAATGAAAAACTGTTTTTT. Translation gives CASKGRANEKLFF. The full variable domain, its missing parts supplied by reference TRBV7-2 and TRBJ1-4, is GAGVSQSPSNKVTEKGKDVELRCDPISGHTALYWYRQSLGQGLEFLIYFQGNSAPDKSGLPSDRFSAERTGGSVSTLTIQRTQQEDSAVYLCASKGRANEKLFFGSGTQLSVL.